A single sample gave rise to the 30 T cell receptor beta chains below, sequenced in a study of neurological immune-mediated disorders (dated by TCRdb to the late 2010s). Reading the label with the study, this specimen's time point is: longitudinal time-point 1 (baseline). Libraries were prepared through 5' RACE. The reads were generated on an Illumina HiSeq 2500. TCRdb trimmed the raw reads at Q25, called clones with MiXCR and kept productive beta chains. Records with the same CDR3 protein are collapsed into one entry carrying the most frequent genes and DNA. A total of tens of thousands of distinct CDR3 sequences appear in this sample, around 2.9% of them only once. The ten most abundant clones make up around 7.7% of the sample. Source material: PBMCs. The receptors come from a woman aged 55-70 years with multiple sclerosis.

There are many counts of this clonotype. V and J are TRBV27 and TRBJ1-6; unclear D gene. The ends were cut back, 5 bases at V and 4 bases at J, with 12 bases in the middle. The CDR3 loop spans 15 amino acids. Per germline, CDR1 MNHEY and CDR2 SMNVEV (reference sequence). DNA for the CDR3: TGTGCCAGCAGTAAACAGACCTTATATAATTCACCCCTCCACTTT. Its translation is CASSKQTLYNSPLHF.

This clonotype has a count of ten or more. The J gene is TRBJ2-1, the V gene TRBV5-1; no firm D call. The length of the CDR3 is 12 residues. Per germline, CDR1 SGHRS and CDR2 YFSETQ. With 0 bases removed from V and 6 bases from J, the gap between germline ends came to 4 bases. For the CDR3, the DNA is TGCGCCAGCAGCTTGGGCGGCAATGAGCAGTTCTTC. It yields the protein CASSLGGNEQFF. The variable domain in full, completed from reference TRBV5-1 and TRBJ2-1, reads KAGVTQTPRYLIKTRGQQVTLSCSPISGHRSVSWYQQTPGQGLQFLFEYFSETQRNKGNFPGRFSGRQFSNSRSEMNVSTLELGDSALYLCASSLGGNEQFFGPGTRLTVL.

At least ten counts were recorded for this clonotype. A read error may be the cause here, since a much bigger clone is one base away. The chain joins TRBV5-1 to TRBJ1-2; tentative D call: TRBD1 (5 bases). The germline V gene has CDR1 SGHRS and CDR2 YFSETQ. Trimming pared 0 bases from V and 6 bases from J, leaving 12 bases between. The CDR3 spans 14 residues. The DNA for the CDR3 is TGCGCCAGCAGCTTGGGAAAGGGGAAGAATGGCTACACCTTC. This sequence encodes CASSLGKGKNGYTF.

This clonotype showed up many times. This chain links TRBV6-6 with TRBJ2-6; 12 bases align to TRBD1. Germline V CDR1 and CDR2: MNHNY, SVGAGI (reference sequence). V lost 10 bases, J lost 3 bases, and 10 bases stayed unmatched. The CDR3 consists of 17 residues. The CDR3 DNA is TGTGCCATCAAGCCAGGGGACAGGGGGCTTGGGGCCAACGTCCTGACTTTC. Translating it yields CAIKPGDRGLGANVLTF.

This clonotype came up many times. The CDR3 reads CSATKGAASNQPQHF. The CDR3 bases are TGCAGTGCTACTAAAGGGGCCGCTAGCAATCAGCCCCAGCATTTT. The chain links TRBV20-1 to TRBJ1-5; D possibly corresponds to TRBD1 (5 bases). The CDR3 runs 15 residues. CDR1 is DFQATT, CDR2 SNEGSKA, per germline (reference sequence). V dropped 4 bases and J dropped 0 bases, with 13 bases sitting between them.

There are many counts of this clonotype. The CDR3 is CSATPGGSTDTQYF. In DNA, the CDR3 is TGCAGTGCTACCCCGGGGGGGAGCACAGATACGCAGTATTTT. The chain employs TRBV20-1 and TRBJ2-3; 8 nucleotides align to TRBD2. V gave up 4 bases and J gave up 0 bases; unmatched junction bases: 3. The CDR3 runs to 14 residues. Germline V gives CDR1 DFQATT, CDR2 SNEGSKA (reference sequence).

This clonotype was observed many times. V gene TRBV3-1 combines with J gene TRBJ1-2; D ambiguous. Germline loops: CDR1 LGHDT, CDR2 YNNKEL (reference sequence). Trimming shortened V by 7 bases and J by 6 bases, and 15 bases separated the two germline ends. The CDR3 is made up of 13 amino acids. CDR3 loop: CASTMTPGHGYTF. CDR3 DNA: TGTGCCAGCACCATGACCCCCGGCCATGGCTACACCTTC.

The table lists this clonotype with many counts. The gene calls are TRBV7-2 and TRBJ1-6; D not certain. The CDR3 contains 16 residues. V was shortened by 5 bases and J by 10 bases, with 21 bases between the two germline ends. The germline gives CDR1 SGHTA, CDR2 FQGNSA. In DNA form, the CDR3 reads TGTGCCAGCAGCCGGAACCCTGGACCGTCGACCTCACCCCTCCACTTT. Translation: CASSRNPGPSTSPLHF.

This clonotype was seen ten or more times. The chain recombines TRBV15 with TRBJ2-5; D unclear. Looked up from germline, CDR1 is LNHNV and CDR2 is YYDKDF (reference sequence). The CDR3 is 12 amino acids. The V and J ends lost 3 bases and 5 bases respectively, with 7 bases between them. The CDR3 DNA reads as TGTGCCACCAGCAGTTCTGGCGAGACCCAGTACTTC. Its protein product is CATSSSGETQYF.

In this sample, this clonotype turned up many times. This sequence joins TRBV6-5 and TRBJ2-5; D perhaps matches TRBD1 (7 bases). Trimming stripped 6 bases from V and 9 bases from J, with 17 bases between. Germline V gene sequence: CDR1 MNHEY, CDR2 SVGAGI. The CDR3 spans 13 residues. CDR3 sequence: CASRQGLTGAQYF. The CDR3 DNA sequence: TGTGCCAGCAGACAGGGGTTGACGGGGGCCCAGTACTTC.

This clonotype was detected many times. This chain connects TRBV20-1 to TRBJ2-1, with D hard to call. This CDR3 has 15 residues. Germline CDR1 and CDR2: DFQATT and SNEGSKA (reference sequence). Trimming left V 0 bases short and J 7 bases short, with 16 bases between. CDR3 coding DNA: TGCAGTGCTAGAGATTTTGGAAGGCTACGGAATGAGCAGTTCTTC. This codes for CSARDFGRLRNEQFF.

Ten or more counts support this clonotype. The CDR3 loop is CASSLDPLSGYTF. CDR3 nucleotides: TGTGCCAGCAGCTTGGATCCCCTGTCGGGCTACACCTTC. This sequence joins TRBV5-8 and TRBJ1-2; D is undetermined. V lost 0 bases and J lost 8, with 11 bases in between. Germline CDR1 and CDR2: SGHTS and YDEGEE. This CDR3 has 13 residues.

This clonotype turned up a few times. V usage is TRBV18 and J usage is TRBJ2-1; TRBD1 or TRBD2 may be the D gene (5 bases each). This CDR3 contains 14 residues. V was shortened by 3 bases and J by 8 bases, with 14 bases between the two germline ends. From germline, CDR1 is KGHSH and CDR2 LQKENI. CDR3 nucleotide sequence: TGTGCCAGCTCACCTCGGGTGGGGGTCGATGAGCAGTTCTTC. This translates into CASSPRVGVDEQFF.

This clonotype was counted at least ten times. The rearrangement uses TRBV7-2 and TRBJ1-5; unclear D gene. The V gene lost 5 bases and the J gene lost 6 bases, with 14 bases spanning the gap. The CDR3 has 14 amino acids. Germline assignment: CDR1 SGHTA and CDR2 FQGNSA. Here the CDR3 reads CASSTGPSSQPQHF. The CDR3 DNA is TGTGCCAGCAGCACCGGACCCAGTAGTCAGCCCCAGCATTTT. The whole variable domain, remainder taken from reference TRBV7-2 and TRBJ1-5, is GAGVSQSPSNKVTEKGKDVELRCDPISGHTALYWYRQSLGQGLEFLIYFQGNSAPDKSGLPSDRFSAERTGGSVSTLTIQRTQQEDSAVYLCASSTGPSSQPQHFGDGTRLSIL.

This clonotype occurred many times. V usage is TRBV7-8 and J usage is TRBJ1-6; a possible D gene is TRBD1 (5 bases). Germline V CDR1 and CDR2: SGHVS, FQNEAQ. V was trimmed by 5 bases and J by 7 bases, leaving 21 bases between them. The CDR3 totals 17 residues. Here the CDR3 DNA reads TGTGCCAGCAGCCCGGAAAGGAGGGGATCTTTAAATTCACCCCTCCACTTT. Protein: CASSPERRGSLNSPLHF.

This clonotype occurred many times. The genes are TRBV5-6 and TRBJ2-7, with a weak D call TRBD2 (5 bases). The germline gives CDR1 SGHDT, CDR2 YYEEEE. The CDR3 totals 13 residues. Trimming shortened V by 2 bases and J by 0 bases, and 6 bases separated the two germline ends. The CDR3 spells CASSLGSSYEQYF. As DNA, the CDR3 is TGTGCCAGCAGCTTAGGGAGCTCCTACGAGCAGTACTTC.

This clonotype was counted at least ten times. V gene TRBV3-1 combines with J gene TRBJ1-1; possible D gene TRBD1, 6 bases. Germline values: CDR1 LGHDT, CDR2 YNNKEL (reference sequence). This CDR3 contains 14 residues. The germline V and J ends were trimmed by 4 bases and 6 bases, with 15 bases remaining between them. In DNA form, the CDR3 reads TGTGCCAGCAGCCTTAGTACAGGGAGCCCTGAAGCTTTCTTT. Its translation: CASSLSTGSPEAFF.

This clonotype was seen many times. The chain is built from TRBV29-1 and TRBJ1-2; D ambiguous. The germline V and J ends were trimmed by 3 bases and 4 bases, with 15 bases remaining between them. Germline-derived CDR1 and CDR2 are SQVTM and ANQGSEA. CDR3 size: 14 residues. CDR3 sequence: CSVDGAPVGYGYTF. CDR3 coding DNA: TGCAGCGTTGACGGCGCTCCGGTGGGCTATGGCTACACCTTC.

This clonotype was picked up many times. This rearrangement joins TRBV20-1 to TRBJ1-4, with D uncertain. Germline V gives CDR1 DFQATT, CDR2 SNEGSKA (reference sequence). The CDR3 loop spans 13 amino acids. Trimming stripped 6 bases from V and 0 bases from J, with 8 bases between. The CDR3 reads CSAIKPTNEKLFF. The DNA for the CDR3 is TGCAGTGCGATCAAACCAACTAATGAAAAACTGTTTTTT.

This clonotype showed up many times. This sequence joins TRBV4-1 and TRBJ1-1; D unclear. The germline V gene encodes CDR1 MGHRA and CDR2 YSYEKL. The CDR3 loop spans 14 amino acids. V was shortened by 3 bases and J by 0 bases, with 8 bases between the two germline ends. This CDR3 reads CASSQGILNTEAFF. CDR3 coding DNA: TGCGCCAGCAGCCAGGGGATCTTGAACACTGAAGCTTTCTTT.

This clonotype came up many times. This rearrangement joins TRBV20-1 to TRBJ1-1; TRBD1 might be the D (5 bases). CDR1 and CDR2 from the germline V gene are DFQATT and SNEGSKA (reference sequence). Trimming stripped 3 bases from V and 4 bases from J, with 12 bases between. The CDR3 extends over 13 amino acids. The DNA for the CDR3 is TGCAGTGCTAGGGCTTTTAGGGGCACTGAAGCTTTCTTT. Translated, it gives CSARAFRGTEAFF.

This clonotype appeared many times. The rearrangement links TRBV10-3 to TRBJ1-2, with 11 bases lining up with TRBD1. The ends lost 10 bases at V and 4 bases at J; junction bases unmatched: 5. The length of the CDR3 is 13 residues. From germline, CDR1 is ENHRY and CDR2 SYGVKD. CDR3 protein: CATTGQGGYGYTF. The CDR3, as DNA: TGTGCCACGACGGGACAGGGGGGCTATGGCTACACCTTC.

Many counts were recorded for this clonotype. V is TRBV5-1 and J is TRBJ1-1; D ambiguous. The V and J ends lost 0 bases and 0 bases respectively, with 12 bases between them. Germline CDR1 SGHRS, CDR2 YFSETQ. The CDR3 length is 16 residues. The CDR3 DNA reads TGCGCCAGCAGCTTGGATAGGATGGAGATGAACACTGAAGCTTTCTTT. Translated: CASSLDRMEMNTEAFF.

This clonotype has a count of ten or more. This rearrangement joins TRBV11-3 to TRBJ2-2, with 8 bases lining up with TRBD1. The germline V gene encodes CDR1 SGHNT and CDR2 YENEEA. The V segment lost 6 bases and the J segment 4 bases; nucleotides outside the gene matches: 7. The CDR3 spans 15 residues. The CDR3 here is CASSPRTGRTGELFF. CDR3 in DNA: TGTGCCAGCAGTCCGCGGACAGGGCGCACCGGGGAGCTGTTTTTT.

This clonotype has at least ten counts. A clone one base away is much larger, so this may be a read error. The V gene is TRBV4-1, the J gene TRBJ2-3; D perhaps matches TRBD1 (7 bases). Germline lookup yields CDR1 MGHRA and CDR2 YSYEKL. V dropped 1 base and J dropped 15 bases, with 17 bases sitting between them. The CDR3 sequence is 13 residues long. CDR3 coding DNA: TGCGCCAGCAGCCAAGCCCGGGGGCAGGGGGAATATTTT. Translation: CASSQARGQGEYF.

The V gene is TRBV20-1, the J gene TRBJ1-2; D not resolved. The germline gives CDR1 DFQATT, CDR2 SNEGSKA (reference sequence). The CDR3 contains 12 residues. V lost 2 bases and J 3 bases, leaving 7 bases between the germline ends. The CDR3 reads CSARIKDYGYTF. CDR3 DNA: TGCAGTGCTAGAATCAAAGACTATGGCTACACCTTC.

This clonotype was observed many times. The chain links TRBV12-3 or TRBV12-4 to TRBJ1-1, with 9 bases fitting TRBD1. Trimming at V came to 6 bases and at J to 1 base, leaving 6 bases not matched to a gene. This CDR3 region has 15 residues. In DNA, the CDR3 is TGTGCCAGCAGGAACCTGGGACAGGGGAACACTGAAGCTTTCTTT. Its protein product is CASRNLGQGNTEAFF.

This clonotype was recorded many times. This sequence joins TRBV5-1 and TRBJ1-4; no definite D call. The CDR3 is made up of 15 amino acids. Per the germline V gene, CDR1 is SGHRS and CDR2 is YFSETQ. V was cut by 1 base and J by 1 base, with 8 bases left in between. The CDR3 coding sequence is TGCGCCAGCAGCTTGTGGGTCGGAACTAATGAAAAACTGTTTTTT. It codes for CASSLWVGTNEKLFF.

This clonotype came up many times. The V call is TRBV11-3, the J call TRBJ2-2, with a tentative D call TRBD2 (6 bases). Germline CDR1 SGHNT, CDR2 YENEEA. V gave up 6 bases and J gave up 5 bases, with 10 bases separating them. The CDR3 is 13 residues long. The CDR3 region has the DNA TGTGCCAGCAGTGGGGGGTTAACCGGGGAGCTGTTTTTT. It translates to CASSGGLTGELFF.

The sample holds many counts of this clonotype. The gene calls are TRBV5-1 and TRBJ2-1; no clear D gene. V was trimmed by 4 bases and J by 16 bases, leaving 27 bases between them. Germline V gives CDR1 SGHRS, CDR2 YFSETQ. CDR3 length: 15 amino acids. CDR3 coding DNA: TGCGCCAGCAGCCCGTGGGTAGGCGTTCTGTTACAAAGCTTCTTC. Amino acid sequence: CASSPWVGVLLQSFF.